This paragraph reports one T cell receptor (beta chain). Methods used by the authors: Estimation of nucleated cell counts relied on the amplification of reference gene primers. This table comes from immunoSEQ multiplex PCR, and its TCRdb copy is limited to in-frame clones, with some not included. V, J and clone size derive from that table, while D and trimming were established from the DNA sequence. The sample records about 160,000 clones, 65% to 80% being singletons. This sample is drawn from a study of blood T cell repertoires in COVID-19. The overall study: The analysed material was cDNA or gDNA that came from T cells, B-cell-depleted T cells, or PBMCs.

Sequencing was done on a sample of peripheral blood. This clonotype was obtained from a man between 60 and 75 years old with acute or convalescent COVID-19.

CDR3: CASSQEQGATNSPLHF. In DNA, the CDR3 is TGCGCCAGCAGCCAAGAACAGGGGGCCACTAATTCACCCCTCCACTTT. The chain links TRBV4-1 to TRBJ1-6, with 9 bases fitting TRBD1. The ends lost 0 bases at V and 6 bases at J; junction bases unmatched: 3. The CDR3 is made up of 16 amino acids. CDR1 and CDR2 (germline): MGHRA, YSYEKL.